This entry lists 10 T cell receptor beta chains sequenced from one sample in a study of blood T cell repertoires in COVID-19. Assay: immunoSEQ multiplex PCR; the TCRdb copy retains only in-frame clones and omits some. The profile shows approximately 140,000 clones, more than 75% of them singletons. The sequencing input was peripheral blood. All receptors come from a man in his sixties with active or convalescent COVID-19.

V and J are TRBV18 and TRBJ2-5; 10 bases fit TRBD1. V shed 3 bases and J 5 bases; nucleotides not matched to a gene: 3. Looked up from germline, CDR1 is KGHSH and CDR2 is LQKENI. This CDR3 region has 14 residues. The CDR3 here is CASSPGQGTETQYF. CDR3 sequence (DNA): TGTGCCAGCTCACCGGGACAGGGGACCGAGACCCAGTACTTC.

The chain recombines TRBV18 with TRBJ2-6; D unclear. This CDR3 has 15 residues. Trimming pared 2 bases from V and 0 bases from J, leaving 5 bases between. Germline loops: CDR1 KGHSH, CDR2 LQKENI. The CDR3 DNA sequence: TGTGCCAGCTCACCAATATACTCTGGGGCCAACGTCCTGACTTTC. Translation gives CASSPIYSGANVLTF.

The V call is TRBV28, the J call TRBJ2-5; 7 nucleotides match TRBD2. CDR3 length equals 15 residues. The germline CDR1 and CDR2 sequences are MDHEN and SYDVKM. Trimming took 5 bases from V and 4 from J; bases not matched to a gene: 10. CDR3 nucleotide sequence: TGTGCCAGCAGTCTATCGATGGGGAGGGGAGAGACCCAGTACTTC. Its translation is CASSLSMGRGETQYF. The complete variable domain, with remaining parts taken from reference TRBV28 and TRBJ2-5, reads DVKVTQSSRYLVKRTGEKVFLECVQDMDHENMFWYRQDPGLGLRLIYFSYDVKMKEKGDIPEGYSVSREKKERFSLILESASTNQTSMYLCASSLSMGRGETQYFGPGTRLLVL.

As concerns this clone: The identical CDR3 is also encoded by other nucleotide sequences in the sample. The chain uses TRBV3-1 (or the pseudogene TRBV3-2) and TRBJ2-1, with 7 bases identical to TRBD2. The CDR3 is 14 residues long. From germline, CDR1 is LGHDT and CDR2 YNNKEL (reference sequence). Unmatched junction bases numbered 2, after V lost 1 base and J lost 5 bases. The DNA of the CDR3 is TGTGCCAGCAGCCAAGGGGGAGGGAACAATGAGCAGTTCTTC. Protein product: CASSQGGGNNEQFF.

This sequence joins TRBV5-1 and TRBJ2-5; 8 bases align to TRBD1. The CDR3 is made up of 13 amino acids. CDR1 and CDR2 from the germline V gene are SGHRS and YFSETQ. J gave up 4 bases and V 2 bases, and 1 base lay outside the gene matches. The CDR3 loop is CASSLQGVETQYF. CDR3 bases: TGCGCCAGCAGCTTACAGGGGGTAGAGACCCAGTACTTC.

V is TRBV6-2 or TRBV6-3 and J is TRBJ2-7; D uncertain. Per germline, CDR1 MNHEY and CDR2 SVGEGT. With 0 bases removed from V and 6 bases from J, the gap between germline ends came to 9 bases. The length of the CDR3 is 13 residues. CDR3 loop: CASSYSLAVEQYF. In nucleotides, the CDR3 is TGTGCCAGCAGTTACTCCCTTGCGGTCGAGCAGTACTTC.

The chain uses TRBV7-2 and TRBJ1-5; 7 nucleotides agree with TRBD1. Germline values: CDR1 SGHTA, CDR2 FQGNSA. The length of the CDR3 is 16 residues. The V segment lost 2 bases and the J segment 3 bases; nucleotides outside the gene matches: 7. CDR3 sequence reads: CASSLQTGAPNQPQHF. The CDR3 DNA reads TGTGCCAGCAGCTTACAAACAGGGGCCCCCAATCAGCCCCAGCATTTT.

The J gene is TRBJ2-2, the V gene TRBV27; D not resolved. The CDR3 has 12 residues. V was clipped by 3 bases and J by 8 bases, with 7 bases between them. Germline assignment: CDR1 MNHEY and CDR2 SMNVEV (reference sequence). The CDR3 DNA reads TGTGCCAGCAGTTTTCGGGTTGGGGAGCTGTTTTTT. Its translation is CASSFRVGELFF.

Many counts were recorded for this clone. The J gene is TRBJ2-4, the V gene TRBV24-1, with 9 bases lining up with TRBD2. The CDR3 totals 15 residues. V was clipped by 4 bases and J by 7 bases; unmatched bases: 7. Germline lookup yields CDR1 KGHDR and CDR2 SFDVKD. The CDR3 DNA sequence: TGTGCCACCAGTGACCTGCGGGCGGGAGGGAACATTCAGTACTTC. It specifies CATSDLRAGGNIQYF.

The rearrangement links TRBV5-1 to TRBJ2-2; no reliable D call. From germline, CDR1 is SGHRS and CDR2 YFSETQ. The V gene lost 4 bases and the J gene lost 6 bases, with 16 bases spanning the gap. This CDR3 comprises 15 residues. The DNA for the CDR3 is TGCGCCAGCAGCCTCTCGACCCGACGGGCCGGGGAGCTGTTTTTT. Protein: CASSLSTRRAGELFF.